One TCR beta chain is described in this entry. The antigen remains unidentified. The data were taken from a study of shared clonotypes between healthy human individuals. General observations from the study: Naive subsets usually exceeded memory subsets in estimated richness. In a handful of donors, around 5% of naive CD4 clonotypes appeared in common. Exclusively blood specimens were collected; tissue repertoires likely differ.

Some clones are missing from TCRdb's copy, which holds only in-frame ones; the method was immunoSEQ multiplex PCR. This sample carries about 1 million clones, 70% to 80% of them seen once, and the ten largest clones take around 1.4%. The TCR originated in a man between 18 and 29 years old in good health. The sequenced material came from memory CD4+ T cells sorted from blood. Subset: CD45RA-negative fraction.

This CDR3 is CAWSRSGGRQETQYF. CDR3 nucleotide sequence: TGTGCCTGGAGCCGAAGCGGGGGGCGCCAAGAGACCCAGTACTTC. This chain connects TRBV30 to TRBJ2-5; TRBD2 matches at 9 bases. Germline V gene data show CDR1 as GTSNPN and CDR2 as SVGIG (reference sequence). Trimming took 3 bases from V and 1 from J; bases not matched to a gene: 6. This CDR3 region has 15 residues.